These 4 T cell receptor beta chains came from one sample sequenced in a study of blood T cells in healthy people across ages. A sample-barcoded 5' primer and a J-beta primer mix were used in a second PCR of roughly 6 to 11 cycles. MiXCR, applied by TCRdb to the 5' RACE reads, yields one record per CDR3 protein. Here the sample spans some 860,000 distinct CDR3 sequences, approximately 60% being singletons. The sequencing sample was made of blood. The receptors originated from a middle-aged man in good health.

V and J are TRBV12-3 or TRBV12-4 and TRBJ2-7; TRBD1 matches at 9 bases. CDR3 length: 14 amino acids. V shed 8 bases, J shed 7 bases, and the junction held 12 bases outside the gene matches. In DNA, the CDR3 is TGTGCCAGCGCCGGGGGACAGGGTTCCAATGAGCAGTACTTC. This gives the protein CASAGGQGSNEQYF.

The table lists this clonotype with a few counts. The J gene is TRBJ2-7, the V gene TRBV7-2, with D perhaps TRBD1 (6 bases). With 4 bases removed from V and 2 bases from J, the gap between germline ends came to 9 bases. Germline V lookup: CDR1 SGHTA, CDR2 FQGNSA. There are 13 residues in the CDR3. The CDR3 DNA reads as TGTGCCAGCAGCTCGGACAGTACCTACGAGCAGTACTTC. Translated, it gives CASSSDSTYEQYF.

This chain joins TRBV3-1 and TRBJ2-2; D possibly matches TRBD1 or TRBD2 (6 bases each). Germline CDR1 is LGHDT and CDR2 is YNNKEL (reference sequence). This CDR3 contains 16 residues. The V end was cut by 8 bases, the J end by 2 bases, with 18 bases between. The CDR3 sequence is CASGGGPFQNTGELFF. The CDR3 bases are TGTGCCAGCGGTGGGGGGCCGTTTCAAAACACCGGGGAGCTGTTTTTT. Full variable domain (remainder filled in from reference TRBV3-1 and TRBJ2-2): DTAVSQTPKYLVTQMGNDKSIKCEQNLGHDTMYWYKQDSKKFLKIMFSYNNKELIINETVPNRFSPKSPDKAHLNLHINSLELGDSAVYFCASGGGPFQNTGELFFGEGSRLTVL.

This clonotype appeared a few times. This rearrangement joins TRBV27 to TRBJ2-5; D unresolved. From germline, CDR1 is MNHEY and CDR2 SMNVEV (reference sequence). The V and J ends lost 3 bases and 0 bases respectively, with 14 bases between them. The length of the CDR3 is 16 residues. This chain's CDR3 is CASSFGRSDYQETQYF. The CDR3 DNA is TGTGCCAGCAGTTTTGGCAGGAGCGATTACCAAGAGACCCAGTACTTC.